This T cell receptor beta chain was recorded in a study of control samples from healthy donors and cancer patients. Profiled with immunoSEQ multiplex PCR; TCRdb holds only in-frame clones, not every one. The sample carries about 170,000 clones, 75% to 95% recorded once. Concerning this clone itself: The junction does not match germline at one end; this may be a read error.

Looked up from germline, CDR1 is SNHLY and CDR2 is FYNNEI. The CDR3 has 11 amino acids. The TCR sequence derives from a woman in her 30s in good health. Sample: blood. This chain links TRBV2 with TRBJ1-3; D is undetermined. The CDR3 region has the DNA TGTGCCAGCAGTGACGGCAGGAGGAAACATTTT. The encoded protein is CASSDGRRKHF.